These T cell receptor beta chains were read from a single sample in a study of T-cell reconstitution after alpha-beta-depleted transplantation in children. TCRdb reprocessed the PCR reads with MiXCR, giving one entry per CDR3 protein. The sample contains roughly 180,000 distinct CDR3 sequences, just over 14% of which appear only once. Sequenced here: PBMCs from the stem cell graft donor, sampled from the stem cell graft. These receptor sequences come from a human donor who donated a stem cell graft to a child with acute lymphoblastic leukemia. Both conserved end residues are part of each CDR3. A D gene is named only where the DNA matches it firmly. Clone size is given for some rows only: seen once, a few or many times, or a class if the clone is expanded.

many	TRBV5-5	TRBD2	TRBJ2-7	CASSLRGAGFFYEQYF	TGTGCCAGCAGCTTGAGGGGAGCGGGATTCTTCTACGAGCAGTACTTC
many	TRBV12-3/TRBV12-4	NA	TRBJ2-3	CASSRTARRGNTQYF	TGTGCCAGCAGCAGGACAGCGCGTCGGGGAAATACGCAGTATTTT
many	TRBV29-1	TRBD2	TRBJ2-7	CSVTSGRDYEQYF	TGCAGCGTCACTAGCGGGAGGGACTACGAGCAGTACTTC
NA	TRBV5-1	TRBD2	TRBJ2-3	CASSPPLAGAADTQYF	TGCGCCAGCAGCCCACCACTAGCGGGAGCAGCAGATACGCAGTATTTT
many	TRBV12-3/TRBV12-4	NA	TRBJ2-3	CASRSLPMGLGTDTQYF	TGTGCCAGCAGATCCCTGCCCATGGGGTTGGGAACGGATACGCAGTATTTT
many	TRBV21-1	NA	TRBJ2-1	CASRRDYPLWNEQFF	TGTGCCAGCAGGAGGGACTACCCCTTGTGGAATGAGCAGTTCTTC
many	TRBV3-1	TRBD1	TRBJ2-7	CASSQSDRGGYEQYF	TGTGCCAGCAGCCAATCAGACAGGGGCGGGTACGAGCAGTACTTC
many	TRBV20-1	NA	TRBJ2-3	CSASPDPTTRDTQYF	TGCAGTGCTAGCCCCGATCCCACTACGAGAGATACGCAGTATTTT
many	TRBV10-3	NA	TRBJ1-5	CAVQQNSNQPQHF	TGTGCCGTCCAACAGAATAGCAATCAGCCCCAGCATTTT
many	TRBV10-1	NA	TRBJ1-1	CASTTAADWRAPRVNTEAFF	TGCGCCAGCACCACCGCGGCGGATTGGCGTGCCCCCCGGGTGAACACTGAAGCTTTCTTT
NA	TRBV7-8	NA	TRBJ2-3	CASSLVQGSTDTQYF	TGTGCCAGCAGCTTAGTACAGGGAAGCACAGATACGCAGTATTTT
NA	TRBV6-5	TRBD1	TRBJ1-1	CASSYSLKPGTENTEAFF	TGTGCCAGCAGTTACTCCTTGAAGCCCGGGACAGAGAACACTGAAGCTTTCTTT
many	TRBV12-3/TRBV12-4	NA	TRBJ1-1	CASSFSGRNTEAFF	TGTGCCAGCAGTTTCTCTGGGAGGAACACTGAAGCTTTCTTT
NA	TRBV4-1	TRBD2	TRBJ2-1	CASSQVQVGLAVDNEQFF	TGCGCCAGCAGCCAAGTCCAAGTCGGACTAGCGGTCGACAATGAGCAGTTCTTC
many	TRBV24-1	TRBD2	TRBJ2-1	CATSDSYSGTSGRDEQFF	TGTGCCACCAGTGATTCCTACTCCGGGACTAGCGGGAGAGATGAGCAGTTCTTC
NA	TRBV5-1	NA	TRBJ2-4	CASSENLAKNIQYF	TGCGCCAGCAGCGAGAACCTAGCCAAAAACATTCAGTACTTC
many	TRBV6-1	NA	TRBJ1-5	CASSQEYDSNQPQHF	TGTGCCAGCTCCCAGGAGTATGATAGCAATCAGCCCCAGCATTTT
few	TRBV12-3/TRBV12-4	TRBD2	TRBJ2-1	CASRPSGRNNNEQFF	TGTGCCAGCAGGCCGAGCGGGAGAAACAACAATGAGCAGTTCTTC